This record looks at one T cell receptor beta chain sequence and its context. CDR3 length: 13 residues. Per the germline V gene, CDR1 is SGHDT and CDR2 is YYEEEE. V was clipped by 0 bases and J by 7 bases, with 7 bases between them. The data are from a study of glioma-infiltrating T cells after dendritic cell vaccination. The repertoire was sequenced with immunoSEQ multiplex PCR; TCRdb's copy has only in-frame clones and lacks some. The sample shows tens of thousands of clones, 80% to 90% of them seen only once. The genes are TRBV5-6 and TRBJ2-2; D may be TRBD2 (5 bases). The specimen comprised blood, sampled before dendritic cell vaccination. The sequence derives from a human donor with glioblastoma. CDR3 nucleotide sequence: TGTGCCAGCAGCTTGGTACGGGGCGGGGAGCTGTTTTTT. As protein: CASSLVRGGELFF.